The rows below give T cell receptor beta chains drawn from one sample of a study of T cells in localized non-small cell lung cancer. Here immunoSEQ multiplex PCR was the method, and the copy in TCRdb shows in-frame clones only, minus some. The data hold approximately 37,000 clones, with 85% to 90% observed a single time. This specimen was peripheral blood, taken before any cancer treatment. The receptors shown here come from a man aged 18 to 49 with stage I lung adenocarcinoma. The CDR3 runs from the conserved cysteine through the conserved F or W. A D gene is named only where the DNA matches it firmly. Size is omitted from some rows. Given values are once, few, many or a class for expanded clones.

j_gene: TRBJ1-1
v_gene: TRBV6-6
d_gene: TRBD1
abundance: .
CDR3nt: TGTGCCAGCAGCCCTGAGGGACAGGGTTCGAATGAAGCTTTCTTT
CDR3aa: CASSPEGQGSNEAFF

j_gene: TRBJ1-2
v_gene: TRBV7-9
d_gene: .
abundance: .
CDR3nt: TGTGCCAGCAGCTTGCGGGAGGTCTATGGCTACACCTTC
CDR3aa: CASSLREVYGYTF

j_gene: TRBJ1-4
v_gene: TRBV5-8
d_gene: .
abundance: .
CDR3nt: TGTGCCAGCAGCTCTCCCACAGAGTACAATGAAAAACTGTTTTTT
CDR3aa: CASSSPTEYNEKLFF

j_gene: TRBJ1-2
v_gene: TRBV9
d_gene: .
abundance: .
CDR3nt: TGTGCCAGCAGCCTCACGGGGGGGGACTATGGCTACACCTTC
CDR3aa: CASSLTGGDYGYTF

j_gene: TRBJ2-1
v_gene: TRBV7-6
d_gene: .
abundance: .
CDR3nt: TGTGCCAGCAGCTTAGTGGGGGCCTCCTACAATGAGCAGTTCTTC
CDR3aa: CASSLVGASYNEQFF

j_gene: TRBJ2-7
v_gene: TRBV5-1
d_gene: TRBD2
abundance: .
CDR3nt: TGCGCCAGCAGCCCCCAAGATTTCCTAGCGGGGGCTTACGAGCAGTACTTC
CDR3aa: CASSPQDFLAGAYEQYF

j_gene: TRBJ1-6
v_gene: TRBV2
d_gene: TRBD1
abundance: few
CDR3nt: TGTGCCAGCGGAACGGACAGGAGCTCCTATAATTCACCCCTCCACTTT
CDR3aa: CASGTDRSSYNSPLHF

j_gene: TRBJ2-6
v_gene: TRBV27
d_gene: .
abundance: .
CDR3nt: TGTGCCAGCAGGGTCTCTGGGGCCAACGTCCTGACTTTC
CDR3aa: CASRVSGANVLTF

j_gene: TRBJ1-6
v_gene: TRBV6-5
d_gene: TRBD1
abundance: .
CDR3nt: TGTGCCAGCAGTTACGGGCAGGGGGATTCACCCCTCCACTTT
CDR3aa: CASSYGQGDSPLHF

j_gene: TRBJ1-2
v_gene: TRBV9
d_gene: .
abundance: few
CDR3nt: TGTGCCAGCAGCGTCGGGTGGGTCGTAAACTATGGCTACACCTTC
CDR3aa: CASSVGWVVNYGYTF

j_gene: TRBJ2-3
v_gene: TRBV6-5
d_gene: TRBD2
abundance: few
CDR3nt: TGTGCCTCATCTAGCGGGGTTACGGCCACAGATACGCAGTATTTT
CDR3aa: CASSSGVTATDTQYF

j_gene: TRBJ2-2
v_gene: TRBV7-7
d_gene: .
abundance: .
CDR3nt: TGTGCCAGCAGCTTATTAAGCCCAGCAGCTGGGGAGCTGTTTTTT
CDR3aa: CASSLLSPAAGELFF

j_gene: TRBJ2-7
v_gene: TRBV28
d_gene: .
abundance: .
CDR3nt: TGTGCCAGCAGTTTCCCGGGCGGCCGGCGAAACGAGCAGTACTTC
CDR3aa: CASSFPGGRRNEQYF

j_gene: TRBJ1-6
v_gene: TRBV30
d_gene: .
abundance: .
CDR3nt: TGTGCCTGGACGGAGGGGAGAGATAATTCACCCCTCCACTTT
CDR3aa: CAWTEGRDNSPLHF

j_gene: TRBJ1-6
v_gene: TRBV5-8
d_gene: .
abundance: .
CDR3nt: TGTGCCAGCGGAGATCCCCGGTTTCATTCACCCCTCCACTTT
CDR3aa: CASGDPRFHSPLHF

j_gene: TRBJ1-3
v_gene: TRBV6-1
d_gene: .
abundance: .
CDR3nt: TGTGCCAGCTCGGTGGTCCTTAATGGAAACACCATATATTTT
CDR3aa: CASSVVLNGNTIYF

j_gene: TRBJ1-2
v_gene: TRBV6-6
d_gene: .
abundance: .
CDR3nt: TGTGCCAGCAGTTGGGACATCGGCCGAGGCTACACCTTC
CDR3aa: CASSWDIGRGYTF

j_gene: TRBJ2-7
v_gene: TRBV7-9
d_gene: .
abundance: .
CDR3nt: TGTGCCAGCAGCTTAGCGCGGGTCGGACAGTACTTC
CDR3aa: CASSLARVGQYF

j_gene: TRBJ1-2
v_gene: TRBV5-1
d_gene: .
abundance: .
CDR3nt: TGCGCCAGCAGCTCGGTGAACTATGGCTACACCTTC
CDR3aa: CASSSVNYGYTF

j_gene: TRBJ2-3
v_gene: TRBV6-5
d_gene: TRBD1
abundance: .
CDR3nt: TGTGCCAGCGGTGCCAGGGGGTCCCGCACAGATACGCAGTATTTT
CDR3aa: CASGARGSRTDTQYF

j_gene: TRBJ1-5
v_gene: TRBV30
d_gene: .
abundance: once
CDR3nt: TGTGCCTGGAGCCGACAGAGCAATCAGCCCCAGCATTTT
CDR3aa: CAWSRQSNQPQHF

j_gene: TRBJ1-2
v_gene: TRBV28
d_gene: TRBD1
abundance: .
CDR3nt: TGTGCCAGCAGTTCTAACAAACCGGGACAGGGGCTTTCTAACTATGGCTACACCTTC
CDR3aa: CASSSNKPGQGLSNYGYTF

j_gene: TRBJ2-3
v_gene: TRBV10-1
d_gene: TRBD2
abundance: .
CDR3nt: TGCGCCAGCCCCAACAGGACTAGCGGGGGGAGAGGGCTCACAGATACGCAGTATTTT
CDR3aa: CASPNRTSGGRGLTDTQYF

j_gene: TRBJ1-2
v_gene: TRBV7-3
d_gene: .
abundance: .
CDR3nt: TGTGCCAGCAGGGGGGAAGGGTATGGCTACACCTTC
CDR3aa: CASRGEGYGYTF

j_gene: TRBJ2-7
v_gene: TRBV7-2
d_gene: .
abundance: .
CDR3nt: TGTGCCAGCAGCTTAGCGGGGGGGCCAGAGGAGCAGTACTTC
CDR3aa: CASSLAGGPEEQYF

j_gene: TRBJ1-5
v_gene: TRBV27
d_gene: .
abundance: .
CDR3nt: TGTGCCAGCAGTTTAGTTAATCCCGACAGGAGCAATCAGCCCCAGCATTTT
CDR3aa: CASSLVNPDRSNQPQHF

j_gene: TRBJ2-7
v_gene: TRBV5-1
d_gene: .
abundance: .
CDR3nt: TGCGCCAGCAGCAGCATTCTACAAGGCAGATACGAGCAGTACTTC
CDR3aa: CASSSILQGRYEQYF

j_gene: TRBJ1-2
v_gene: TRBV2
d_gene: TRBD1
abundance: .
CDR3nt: TGTGCCAGCAGGGCCGGGACAGTAGGCCTTAGTGGCTACACCTTC
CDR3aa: CASRAGTVGLSGYTF

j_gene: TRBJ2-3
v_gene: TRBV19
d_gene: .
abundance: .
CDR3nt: TGTGCCAGTACCTCCCGGGGTATCACAGATACGCAGTATTTT
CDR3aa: CASTSRGITDTQYF

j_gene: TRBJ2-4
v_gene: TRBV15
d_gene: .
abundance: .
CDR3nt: TGTGCCACCAGCAGAGATCCCGGGAGTGAAAACATTCAGTACTTC
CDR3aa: CATSRDPGSENIQYF

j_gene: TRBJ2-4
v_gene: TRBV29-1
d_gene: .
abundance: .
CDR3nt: TGCAGCGTTCAGGAGATAACAGGTCCCAAAAACATTCAGTACTTC
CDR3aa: CSVQEITGPKNIQYF

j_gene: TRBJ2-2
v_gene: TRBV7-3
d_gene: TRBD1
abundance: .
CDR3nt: TGTGCCAGCAGCTCCTTAACAGGGGCCGGAAACACCGGGGAGCTGTTTTTT
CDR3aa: CASSSLTGAGNTGELFF

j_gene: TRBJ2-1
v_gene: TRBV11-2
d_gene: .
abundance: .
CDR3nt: TGTGCCAGCAGCTTATCCCCGAGCAATGAGCAGTTCTTC
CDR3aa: CASSLSPSNEQFF